Listed below are T cell receptor beta chains from one sample, sequenced in a study of control samples from healthy donors and cancer patients. The repertoire was sequenced with immunoSEQ multiplex PCR; TCRdb's copy has only in-frame clones and lacks some. This sample yields 350,000 to 450,000 clones, of which 80% to 95% are seen a single time; 6% to 7% belongs to the top ten. Sequenced material: PBMCs. Receptors originate from a man in his forties with head and neck cancer. The CDR3 runs from the conserved cysteine through the conserved F or W. The D gene is left open where the match is weak. For some rows the clone size is stated as once, few or many, or as a class when expanded; others skip it.

d_gene | j_gene | abundance | v_gene | CDR3aa | CDR3nt
. | TRBJ2-1 | . | TRBV29-1 | CSGSGSYNEQFF | TGCAGCGGGAGTGGCAGCTACAATGAGCAGTTCTTC
. | TRBJ2-2 | . | TRBV11-3 | CASSLVLNTGELFF | TGTGCCAGCAGCTTGGTCTTGAACACCGGGGAGCTGTTTTTT
TRBD2 | TRBJ2-1 | . | TRBV3-1/TRBV3-2 | CASSQLSLAGENEQFF | TGTGCCAGCAGCCAACTGTCACTAGCGGGAGAGAATGAGCAGTTCTTC
TRBD1 | TRBJ2-2 | . | TRBV2 | CASSVTPWTGVNTGELFF | TGTGCCAGCAGTGTAACCCCGTGGACAGGGGTGAACACCGGGGAGCTGTTTTTT
. | TRBJ1-2 | . | TRBV6-5 | CASSNPTRGGYGYTF | TGTGCCAGCAGTAATCCGACACGAGGGGGTTATGGCTACACCTTC
TRBD1 | TRBJ2-7 | few | TRBV7-9 | CASTRQTGFNEQYF | TGTGCCAGCACCCGGCAGACAGGGTTTAACGAGCAGTACTTC
TRBD1 | TRBJ2-7 | . | TRBV28 | CASSLFGDRVWEQYF | TGTGCCAGCAGTTTATTTGGGGACAGGGTCTGGGAGCAGTACTTC
TRBD1 | TRBJ1-5 | . | TRBV4-1 | CASSQGQGGPYSNQPQHF | TGCGCCAGCAGCCAAGGACAGGGGGGCCCTTATAGCAATCAGCCCCAGCATTTT
. | TRBJ2-5 | . | TRBV7-7 | CASSLDRQETQYF | TGTGCTAGCAGCTTAGACAGACAAGAGACCCAGTACTTC
. | TRBJ1-6 | once | TRBV27 | CASSLYRINNSPLHF | TGTGCCAGCAGTTTATACAGGATCAATAATTCACCCCTCCACTTT
TRBD2 | TRBJ2-7 | . | TRBV29-1 | CSAERLAGPTYEQYF | TGCAGCGCCGAACGCCTAGCGGGGCCGACCTACGAGCAGTACTTC
. | TRBJ2-2 | . | TRBV21-1 | CASSKERTGTGGSGGLNTGELFF | TGTGCCAGCAGCAAAGAGCGGACCGGGACAGGGGGCTCCGGGGGACTGAACACCGGGGAGCTGTTTTTT
. | TRBJ2-5 | . | TRBV6-5 | CASSSPIQETQYF | TGTGCCAGCAGTTCCCCAATTCAAGAGACCCAGTACTTC
TRBD1 | TRBJ1-1 | . | TRBV9 | CASSVGQGVWSTEAFF | TGTGCCAGCAGCGTAGGGCAGGGGGTGTGGAGTACTGAAGCTTTCTTT
TRBD2 | TRBJ2-5 | . | TRBV7-6 | CASSSLAGGQETQYF | TGTGCCAGCAGCTCCCTAGCGGGGGGCCAAGAGACCCAGTACTTC
TRBD1 | TRBJ2-7 | . | TRBV27 | CASSDGQGAWYEQYF | TGTGCCAGCAGTGACGGACAGGGGGCTTGGTACGAGCAGTACTTC
TRBD2 | TRBJ2-3 | . | TRBV19 | CASSIGDGLAGEDTQYF | TGTGCCAGTAGTATAGGGGACGGACTAGCGGGAGAAGATACGCAGTATTTT
. | TRBJ2-4 | . | TRBV27 | CASSEWGDDRIQYF | TGTGCCAGCAGCGAATGGGGGGACGATAGAATTCAGTACTTC
. | TRBJ2-2 | . | TRBV19 | CASSRVLETVNTGELFF | TGTGCCAGTAGTCGCGTATTAGAGACAGTGAACACCGGGGAGCTGTTTTTT
TRBD1 | TRBJ1-1 | . | TRBV7-9 | CASSSTGLAEAFF | TGTGCCAGCAGCTCGACAGGGTTGGCTGAAGCTTTCTTT
. | TRBJ1-5 | . | TRBV27 | CASSWGLNSNQPQHF | TGTGCCAGCAGTTGGGGACTGAACAGCAATCAGCCCCAGCATTTT
. | TRBJ2-3 | . | TRBV9 | CASSVRLERWDTQYF | TGTGCCAGCAGCGTCCGTCTGGAGAGGTGGGATACGCAGTATTTT
TRBD1 | TRBJ2-7 | . | TRBV19 | CASGDRSSYEQYF | TGTGCCAGCGGGGACAGGAGCTCCTACGAGCAGTACTTC
TRBD2 | TRBJ2-1 | . | TRBV30 | CAWSPPASGRRNEQFF | TGTGCCTGGAGCCCCCCAGCTAGCGGGAGAAGGAATGAGCAGTTCTTC
TRBD1 | TRBJ1-5 | . | TRBV5-6 | CASSPGGGAPHQPQHF | TGTGCCAGCAGCCCAGGGGGGGGCGCGCCCCATCAGCCCCAGCATTTT
. | TRBJ1-6 | . | TRBV6-5 | CASSLGLGVLLHF | TGTGCCAGCAGCCTCGGGTTAGGAGTTCTCCTCCACTTT
. | TRBJ2-1 | . | TRBV24-1 | CATMTPLNDEQFF | TGTGCCACCATGACTCCCCTTAATGATGAGCAGTTCTTC
TRBD1 | TRBJ1-6 | . | TRBV12-3/TRBV12-4 | CASGTGNSPLHF | TGTGCCAGCGGGACAGGGAATTCACCCCTCCACTTT
. | TRBJ2-2 | . | TRBV28 | CASSLFAQGGTRELFF | TGTGCCAGCAGTTTATTCGCACAGGGAGGCACCAGGGAGCTGTTTTTT
. | TRBJ2-7 | . | TRBV2 | CASRGPDPYEQYF | TGTGCCAGCAGGGGACCTGACCCCTACGAGCAGTACTTC
. | TRBJ1-4 | . | TRBV6-5 | CASSSYGEKLFF | TGTGCCAGCAGTTCCTATGGGGAAAAACTGTTTTTT
. | TRBJ2-1 | . | TRBV4-3 | CASSQDTRPEQFF | TGCGCCAGCAGCCAAGACACTCGCCCTGAGCAGTTCTTC
. | TRBJ2-1 | . | TRBV6-5 | CASRGPYNEQFF | TGTGCCAGCAGAGGACCCTACAATGAGCAGTTCTTC
. | TRBJ2-7 | . | TRBV24-1 | CATSVLRLEKKRTYEQYF | TGTGCCACCAGCGTTCTCCGACTAGAAAAGAAGAGAACCTACGAGCAGTACTTC
. | TRBJ2-6 | . | TRBV2 | CASSYRSSGANVLTF | TGTGCCAGCAGTTACAGGAGCTCTGGGGCCAACGTCCTGACTTTC
. | TRBJ1-4 | . | TRBV3-1/TRBV3-2 | CASSQDSRGTANEKLFF | TGTGCCAGCAGCCAAGATTCTAGGGGTACAGCTAATGAAAAACTGTTTTTT
. | TRBJ2-7 | . | TRBV7-2 | CASSIRDKDSYEQYF | TGTGCCAGCAGCATAAGGGACAAGGACTCCTACGAGCAGTACTTC
. | TRBJ1-1 | . | TRBV6-5 | CASSSLPGAGEAFF | TGTGCCAGCAGTTCTCTTCCGGGGGCCGGTGAAGCTTTCTTT
TRBD2 | TRBJ2-5 | . | TRBV27 | CASSLSTSGGETQYF | TGTGCCAGCAGTTTATCTACTAGCGGGGGGGAGACCCAGTACTTC
TRBD1 | TRBJ1-6 | . | TRBV6-6 | CASSYTTGNYNSPLHF | TGTGCCAGCAGTTACACGACAGGGAATTATAATTCACCCCTCCACTTT
. | TRBJ1-2 | . | TRBV27 | CASSSQGYGYTF | TGTGCCAGCAGTTCGCAGGGCTATGGCTACACCTTC
. | TRBJ2-7 | . | TRBV10-2 | CATYDIITYEQYF | TGCGCCACCTATGACATAATCACCTACGAGCAGTACTTC
. | TRBJ1-4 | . | TRBV11-2 | CASSLGPGMATNEKLFF | TGTGCCAGCAGCTTAGGACCGGGAATGGCAACTAATGAAAAACTGTTTTTT
. | TRBJ1-1 | . | TRBV10-1 | CASSMGSLNTEAFF | TGCGCCAGCAGTATGGGATCCCTAAACACTGAAGCTTTCTTT
. | TRBJ1-1 | . | TRBV28 | CASSFVSGAFF | TGTGCCAGCAGTTTCGTCTCGGGAGCTTTCTTT
TRBD1 | TRBJ2-5 | . | TRBV7-9 | CASSSRGPETQYF | TGTGCCAGCAGCTCCAGGGGGCCGGAGACCCAGTACTTC
. | TRBJ1-2 | . | TRBV5-6 | CASRSQVGNGNYGYTF | TGTGCCAGCAGAAGCCAGGTGGGGAATGGTAACTATGGCTACACCTTC
TRBD1 | TRBJ1-2 | . | TRBV5-1 | CASSPGQDVGYTF | TGCGCCAGCAGCCCAGGACAGGATGTTGGCTACACCTTC